A selection of T cell receptor beta chains follows, all from one sample in a study of blood T cell repertoires in COVID-19. The data were produced by immunoSEQ multiplex PCR, yet TCRdb's version contains in-frame clones alone and is incomplete. This table holds fewer than 250,000 clones, 85% to 90% found once. Sequenced sample: peripheral blood. All receptors derive from a man in his sixties with acute or convalescent COVID-19. Both conserved end residues are part of each CDR3. Each record gives: clone size, J gene, D gene, V gene, CDR3 protein, CDR3 DNA. D genes are given only for firm matches. The size entry is marked missing in some rows and otherwise reads once, few, many or a size class.

NA TRBJ1-5 NA TRBV18 CASSPVTGSSNQPQHF TGTGCCAGCTCACCGGTCACAGGATCTAGCAATCAGCCCCAGCATTTT
NA TRBJ2-7 TRBD1 TRBV24-1 CATSRGTGAREQYF TGTGCCACCAGCAGGGGGACAGGGGCTCGCGAGCAGTACTTC
NA TRBJ2-7 NA TRBV5-1 CASSLDISYEQYF TGCGCCAGCAGCCTGGACATCTCCTACGAGCAGTACTTC
NA TRBJ2-1 NA TRBV18 CASSPPRNGINNEQFF TGTGCCAGCTCACCACCGAGAAACGGGATAAACAATGAGCAGTTCTTC
few TRBJ1-6 NA TRBV18 CASSPARGAGYNSPLHF TGTGCCAGCTCACCGGCTCGGGGGGCCGGCTATAATTCACCCCTCCACTTT
NA TRBJ2-2 NA TRBV28 CASRPGSTNTGELFF TGTGCCAGCAGGCCGGGGTCGACGAACACCGGGGAGCTGTTTTTT
NA TRBJ2-3 TRBD2 TRBV7-2 CASSPGTSGPTDTQYF TGTGCCAGCAGCCCCGGGACTAGCGGGCCCACAGATACGCAGTATTTT
NA TRBJ1-6 NA TRBV9 CASSVGTGSNSPLHF TGTGCCAGCAGCGTAGGAACTGGTAGTAATTCACCCCTCCACTTT
NA TRBJ2-5 NA TRBV14 CASSPPGRRGTQYF TGTGCCAGCAGCCCCCCGGGGAGGCGGGGGACCCAGTACTTC
NA TRBJ1-1 NA TRBV7-9 CASSQKMNTEAFF TGTGCCAGCAGCCAGAAAATGAACACTGAAGCTTTCTTT
NA TRBJ1-3 TRBD1 TRBV6-5 CASSDRGGNTIYF TGTGCCAGCAGCGACAGGGGCGGCAACACCATATATTTT
NA TRBJ2-2 TRBD1 TRBV2 CASRLSGTGYTGELFF TGTGCCAGCAGACTAAGTGGGACAGGGTACACCGGGGAGCTGTTTTTT
NA TRBJ2-1 TRBD2 TRBV7-3 CASSRGGPPNEQFF TGTGCCAGCAGCCGCGGGGGGCCACCTAATGAGCAGTTCTTC
NA TRBJ2-2 NA TRBV3-1/TRBV3-2 CASSQESAGAYTGELFF TGTGCCAGCAGCCAAGAATCGGCGGGGGCGTACACCGGGGAGCTGTTTTTT
NA TRBJ2-5 NA TRBV6-1 CASSEASVSQYF TGTGCCAGCAGTGAAGCGTCGGTGTCCCAGTACTTC
NA TRBJ2-7 TRBD1 TRBV4-2 CASSLGQGTNEQYF TGTGCCAGCAGCCTAGGACAGGGAACGAACGAGCAGTACTTC
NA TRBJ1-6 NA TRBV3-1/TRBV3-2 CASSQDLGSVSPLHF TGTGCCAGCAGCCAAGATCTCGGGAGCGTATCACCCCTCCACTTT
NA TRBJ1-2 NA TRBV7-7 CASTISRGASYGYTF TGTGCCAGCACCATATCTCGGGGGGCGTCTTATGGCTACACCTTC
NA TRBJ2-5 NA TRBV18 CASSPGLGEETQYF TGTGCCAGCTCACCGGGACTTGGGGAAGAGACCCAGTACTTC
NA TRBJ1-5 NA TRBV28 CASSLGQSNQPQHF TGTGCCAGCAGTTTAGGCCAGAGCAATCAGCCCCAGCATTTT
NA TRBJ2-2 NA TRBV30 CAWSVTSVGSTGELFF TGTGCCTGGAGTGTAACCTCCGTGGGGAGCACCGGGGAGCTGTTTTTT
NA TRBJ2-7 TRBD1 TRBV6-5 CASSPRQGYEQYF TGTGCCAGCAGTCCTCGACAGGGCTACGAGCAGTACTTC